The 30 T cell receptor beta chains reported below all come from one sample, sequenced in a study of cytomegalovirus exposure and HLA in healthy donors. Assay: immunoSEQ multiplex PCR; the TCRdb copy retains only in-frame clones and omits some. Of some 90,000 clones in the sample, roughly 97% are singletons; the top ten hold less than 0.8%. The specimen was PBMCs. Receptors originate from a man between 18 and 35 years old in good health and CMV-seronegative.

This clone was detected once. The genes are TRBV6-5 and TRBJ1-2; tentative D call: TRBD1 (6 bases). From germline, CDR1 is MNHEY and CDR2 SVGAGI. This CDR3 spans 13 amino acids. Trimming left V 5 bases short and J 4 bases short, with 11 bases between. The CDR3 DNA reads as TGTGCCAGCAGTGAAAAGGGGGTCTATGGCTACACCTTC. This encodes CASSEKGVYGYTF.

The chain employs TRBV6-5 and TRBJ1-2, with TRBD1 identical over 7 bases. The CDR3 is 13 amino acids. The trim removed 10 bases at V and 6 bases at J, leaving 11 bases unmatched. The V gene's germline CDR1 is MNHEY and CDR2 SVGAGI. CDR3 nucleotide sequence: TGTGCCACCTTGACAGGGCCCTTTAATGGCTACACCTTC. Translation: CATLTGPFNGYTF.

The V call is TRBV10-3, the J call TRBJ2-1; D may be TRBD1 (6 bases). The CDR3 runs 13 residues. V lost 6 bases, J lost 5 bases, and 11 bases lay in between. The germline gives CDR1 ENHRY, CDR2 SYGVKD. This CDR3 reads CAISFGTNNEQFF. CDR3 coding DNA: TGTGCCATCAGCTTCGGGACAAACAATGAGCAGTTCTTC.

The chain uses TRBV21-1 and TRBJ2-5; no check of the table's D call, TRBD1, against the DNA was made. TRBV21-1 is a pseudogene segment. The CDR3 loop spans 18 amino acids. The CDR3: CASSKVVGTGGLEETQYF. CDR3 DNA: TGTGCCAGCAGCAAAGTTGTAGGGACAGGGGGCTTAGAAGAGACCCAGTACTTC.

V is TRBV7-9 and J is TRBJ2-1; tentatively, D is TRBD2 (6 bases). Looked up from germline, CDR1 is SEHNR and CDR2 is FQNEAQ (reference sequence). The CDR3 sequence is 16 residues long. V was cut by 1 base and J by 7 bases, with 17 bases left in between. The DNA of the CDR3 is TGTGCCAGCAGCTTAGTTCCGGCGGGACCACTTAATGAGCAGTTCTTC. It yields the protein CASSLVPAGPLNEQFF.

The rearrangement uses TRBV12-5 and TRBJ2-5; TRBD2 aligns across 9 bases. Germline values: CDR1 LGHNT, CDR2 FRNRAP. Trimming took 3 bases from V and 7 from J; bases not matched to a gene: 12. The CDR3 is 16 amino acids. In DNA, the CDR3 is TGTGCTAGTGGTTTCCGGGCTAGCGGGGCTAAGGGGACCCAGTACTTC. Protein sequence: CASGFRASGAKGTQYF.

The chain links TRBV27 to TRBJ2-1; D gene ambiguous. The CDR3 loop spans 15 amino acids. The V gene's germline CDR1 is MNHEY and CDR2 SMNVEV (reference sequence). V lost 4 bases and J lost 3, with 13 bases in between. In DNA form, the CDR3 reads TGTGCCAGCAGTTCCAGTTGGCTAGTCTACAATGAGCAGTTCTTC. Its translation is CASSSSWLVYNEQFF.

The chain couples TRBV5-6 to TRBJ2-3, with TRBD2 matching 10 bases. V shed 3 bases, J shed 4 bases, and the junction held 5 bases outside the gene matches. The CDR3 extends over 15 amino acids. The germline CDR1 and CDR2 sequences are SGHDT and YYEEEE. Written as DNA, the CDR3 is TGTGCCAGCAGCTCGCTAGCGGGAGAGGCAGATACGCAGTATTTT. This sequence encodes CASSSLAGEADTQYF.

The CDR3 here is CASKSNQGLISSGYTF. The DNA for the CDR3 is TGTGCCAGTAAGAGTAATCAGGGTTTAATTTCTTCTGGCTACACCTTC. The chain is built from TRBV19 and TRBJ1-2, with D possibly matching TRBD1 (5 bases). Trimming removed 7 bases at V and 7 bases at J, with 25 bases between. This CDR3 is 16 amino acids long. The germline CDR1 and CDR2 sequences are LNHDA and SQIVND (reference sequence). The full variable domain, rest sourced from reference TRBV19 and TRBJ1-2, is DGGITQSPKYLFRKEGQNVTLSCEQNLNHDAMYWYRQDPGQGLRLIYYSQIVNDFQKGDIAEGYSVSREKKESFPLTVTSAQKNPTAFYLCASKSNQGLISSGYTFGSGTRLTVV.

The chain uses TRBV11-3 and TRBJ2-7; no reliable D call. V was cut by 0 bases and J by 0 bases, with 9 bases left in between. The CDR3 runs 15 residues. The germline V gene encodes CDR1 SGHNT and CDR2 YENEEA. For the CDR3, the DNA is TGTGCCAGCAGCTTAGACAGCGCATCCTCCTACGAGCAGTACTTC. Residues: CASSLDSASSYEQYF.

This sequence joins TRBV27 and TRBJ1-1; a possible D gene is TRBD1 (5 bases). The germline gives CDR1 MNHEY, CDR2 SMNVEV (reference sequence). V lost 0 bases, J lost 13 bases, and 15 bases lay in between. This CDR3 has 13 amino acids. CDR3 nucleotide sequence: TGTGCCAGCAGTTTATCTTCGTCAGGGTCTCGTTTCTTT. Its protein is CASSLSSSGSRFF.

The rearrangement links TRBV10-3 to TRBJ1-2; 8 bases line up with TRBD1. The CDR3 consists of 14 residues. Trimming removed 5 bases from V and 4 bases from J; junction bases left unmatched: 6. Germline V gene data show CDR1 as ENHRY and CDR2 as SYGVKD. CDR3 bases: TGTGCCATCAGTACAGGGGGTTTGGGCTATGGCTACACCTTC. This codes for CAISTGGLGYGYTF.

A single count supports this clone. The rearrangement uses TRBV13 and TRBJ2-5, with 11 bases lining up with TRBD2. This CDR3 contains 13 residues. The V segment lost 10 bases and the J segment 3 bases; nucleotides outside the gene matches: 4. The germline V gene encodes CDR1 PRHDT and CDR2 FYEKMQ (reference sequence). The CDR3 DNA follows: TGTGCCACCAAGACTAGCGGGAAAGAGACCCAGTACTTC. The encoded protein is CATKTSGKETQYF.

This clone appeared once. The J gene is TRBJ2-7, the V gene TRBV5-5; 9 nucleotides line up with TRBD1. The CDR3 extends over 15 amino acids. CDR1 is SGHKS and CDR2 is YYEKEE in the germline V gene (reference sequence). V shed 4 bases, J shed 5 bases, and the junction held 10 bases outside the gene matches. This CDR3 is CASSPRTGAVDEQYF. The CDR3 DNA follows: TGTGCCAGCAGCCCCAGGACAGGGGCCGTAGACGAGCAGTACTTC.

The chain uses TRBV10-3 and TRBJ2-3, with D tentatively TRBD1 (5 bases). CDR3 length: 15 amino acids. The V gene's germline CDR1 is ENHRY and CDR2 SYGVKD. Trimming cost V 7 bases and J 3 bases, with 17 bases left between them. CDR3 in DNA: TGTGCCATCACCGGTGACAGTTTTGGGACAGATACGCAGTATTTT. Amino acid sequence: CAITGDSFGTDTQYF.

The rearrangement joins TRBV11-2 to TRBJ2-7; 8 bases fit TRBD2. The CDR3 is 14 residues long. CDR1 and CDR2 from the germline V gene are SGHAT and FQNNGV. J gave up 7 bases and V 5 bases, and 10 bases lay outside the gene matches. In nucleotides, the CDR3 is TGTGCCAGCAGCCTCCAGCGGGAGCCAAGGGAGCAGTACTTC. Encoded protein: CASSLQREPREQYF.

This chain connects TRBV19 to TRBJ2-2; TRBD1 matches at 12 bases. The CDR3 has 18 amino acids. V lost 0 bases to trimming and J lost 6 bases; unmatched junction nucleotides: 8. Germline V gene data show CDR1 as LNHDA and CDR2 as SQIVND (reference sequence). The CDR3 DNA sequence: TGTGCCAGTAGTATAGATCTCTGGGGACAGGGGGCCCCCGGGGAGCTGTTTTTT. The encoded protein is CASSIDLWGQGAPGELFF.

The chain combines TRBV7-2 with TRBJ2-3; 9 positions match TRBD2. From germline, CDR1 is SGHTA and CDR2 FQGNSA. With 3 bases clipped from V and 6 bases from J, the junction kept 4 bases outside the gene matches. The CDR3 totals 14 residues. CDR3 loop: CASSFSSGMDTQYF. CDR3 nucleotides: TGTGCCAGCAGCTTTTCTAGCGGGATGGATACGCAGTATTTT.

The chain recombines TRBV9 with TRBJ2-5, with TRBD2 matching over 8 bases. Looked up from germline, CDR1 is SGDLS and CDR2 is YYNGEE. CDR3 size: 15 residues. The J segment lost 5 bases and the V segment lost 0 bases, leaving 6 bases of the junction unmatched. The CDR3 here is CASSVAGGPGETQYF. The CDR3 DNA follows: TGTGCCAGCAGCGTAGCGGGAGGGCCAGGTGAGACCCAGTACTTC.

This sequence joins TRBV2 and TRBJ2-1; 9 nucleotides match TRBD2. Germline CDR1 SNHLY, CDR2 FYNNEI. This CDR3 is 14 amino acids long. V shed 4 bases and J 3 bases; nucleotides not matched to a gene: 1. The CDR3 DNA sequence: TGTGCCAGCAGTGGGACTAGCGTCTACAATGAGCAGTTCTTC. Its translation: CASSGTSVYNEQFF.

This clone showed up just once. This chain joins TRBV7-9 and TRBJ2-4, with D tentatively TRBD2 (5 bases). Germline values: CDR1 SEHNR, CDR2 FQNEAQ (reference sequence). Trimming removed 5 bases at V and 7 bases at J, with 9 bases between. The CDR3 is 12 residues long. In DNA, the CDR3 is TGTGCCAGCAGCCCCGGGGAGAACATTCAGTACTTC. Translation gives CASSPGENIQYF. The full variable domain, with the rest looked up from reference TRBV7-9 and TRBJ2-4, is DTGVSQNPRHKITKRGQNVTFRCDPISEHNRLYWYRQTLGQGPEFLTYFQNEAQLEKSRLLSDRFSAERPKGSFSTLEIQRTEQGDSAMYLCASSPGENIQYFGAGTRLSVL.

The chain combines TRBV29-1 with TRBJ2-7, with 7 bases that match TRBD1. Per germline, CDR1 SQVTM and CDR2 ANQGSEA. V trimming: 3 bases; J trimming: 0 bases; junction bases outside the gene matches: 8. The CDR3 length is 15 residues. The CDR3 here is CSVDVVTGSSYEQYV. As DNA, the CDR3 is TGCAGCGTTGATGTGGTGACAGGGAGCTCCTACGAGCAGTACGTC.

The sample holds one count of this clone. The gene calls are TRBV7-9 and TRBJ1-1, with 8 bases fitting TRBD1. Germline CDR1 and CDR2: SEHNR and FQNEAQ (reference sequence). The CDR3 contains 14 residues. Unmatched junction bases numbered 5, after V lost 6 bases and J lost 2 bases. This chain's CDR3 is CASRLDRDNTEAFF. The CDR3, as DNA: TGTGCCAGCAGACTGGACAGGGATAACACTGAAGCTTTCTTT.

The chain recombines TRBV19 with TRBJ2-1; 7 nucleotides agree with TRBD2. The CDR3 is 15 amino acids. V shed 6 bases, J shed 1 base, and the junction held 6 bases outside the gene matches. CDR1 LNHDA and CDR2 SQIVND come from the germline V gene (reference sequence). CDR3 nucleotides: TGTGCCAGTAGCGCTAGCGGATCTTCCTACAATGAGCAGTTCTTC. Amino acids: CASSASGSSYNEQFF.

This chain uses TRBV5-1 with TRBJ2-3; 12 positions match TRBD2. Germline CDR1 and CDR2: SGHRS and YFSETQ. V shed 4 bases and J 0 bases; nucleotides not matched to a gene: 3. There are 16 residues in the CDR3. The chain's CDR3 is CASSAGLAGSTDTQYF. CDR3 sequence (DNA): TGCGCCAGCAGCGCGGGACTAGCGGGTAGCACAGATACGCAGTATTTT.

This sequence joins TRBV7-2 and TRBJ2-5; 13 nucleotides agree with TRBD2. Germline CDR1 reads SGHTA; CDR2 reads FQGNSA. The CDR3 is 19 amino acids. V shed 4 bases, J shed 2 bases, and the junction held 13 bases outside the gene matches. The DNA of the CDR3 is TGTGCCAGCAGCTCCCCCGGGACTAGCGGGAAGAGGAAACAAGAGACCCAGTACTTC. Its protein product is CASSSPGTSGKRKQETQYF.

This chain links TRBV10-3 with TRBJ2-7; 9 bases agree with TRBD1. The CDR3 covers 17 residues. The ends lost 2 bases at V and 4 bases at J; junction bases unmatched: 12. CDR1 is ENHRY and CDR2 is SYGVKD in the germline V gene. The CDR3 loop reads CAISEPPRQGGRYEQYF. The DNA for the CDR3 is TGTGCCATCAGTGAGCCGCCTAGACAGGGGGGGCGATACGAGCAGTACTTC.

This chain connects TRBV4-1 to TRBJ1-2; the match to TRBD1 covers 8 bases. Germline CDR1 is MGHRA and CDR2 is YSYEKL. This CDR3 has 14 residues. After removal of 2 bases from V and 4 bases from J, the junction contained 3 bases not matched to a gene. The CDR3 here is CASSQPGTGYGYTF. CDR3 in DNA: TGCGCCAGCAGCCAACCCGGGACAGGCTATGGCTACACCTTC.

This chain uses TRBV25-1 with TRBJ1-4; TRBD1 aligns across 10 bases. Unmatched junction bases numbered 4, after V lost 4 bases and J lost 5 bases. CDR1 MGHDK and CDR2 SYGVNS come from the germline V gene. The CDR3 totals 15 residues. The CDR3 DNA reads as TGTGCCAGCAGTGTCCGGACAGGGGGGAATGAAAAACTGTTTTTT. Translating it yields CASSVRTGGNEKLFF.

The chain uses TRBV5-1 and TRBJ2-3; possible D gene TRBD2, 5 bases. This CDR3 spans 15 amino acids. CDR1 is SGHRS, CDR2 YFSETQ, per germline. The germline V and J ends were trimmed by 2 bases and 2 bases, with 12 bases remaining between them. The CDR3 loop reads CASSLEAAVTDTQYF. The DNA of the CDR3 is TGCGCCAGCAGCTTAGAAGCGGCAGTCACAGATACGCAGTATTTT.